A selection of T cell receptor beta chains follows, all from one sample in a study of T-cell memory formation after mild COVID-19. MiXCR was run by TCRdb on the 5' RACE reads, yielding one entry per CDR3 protein. This table holds around 340,000 distinct CDR3 sequences, around 20% found once. Material: PBMCs or a T cell subset sorted from them (not recorded which). Receptors were obtained from an adult woman who had mild COVID-19 (a few samples of this study predate the infection). Cell type and time point are not known. The CDR3 runs from the conserved cysteine through the conserved F or W. D genes are given only for firm matches. Size tells how often a clone was seen (once, few, many) or the class of an expanded clone, and some rows leave it out.

J gene,V gene,clone size,D gene,CDR3 DNA,CDR3 protein
TRBJ1-1,TRBV7-3,.,.,TGTGCCAGCAGCTTAGCAGGGTCGAGTGAAGCTTTATTT,CASSLAGSSEALF
TRBJ2-7,TRBV18,few,.,TGTGCCAGCTCGTTGACAGGCCCCGACGAGCAGTACTTC,CASSLTGPDEQYF
TRBJ2-3,TRBV20-1,.,TRBD2,TGCAGTGCTAAACTAGCGGGAGGAGGCACAGATACGCAGTATTTT,CSAKLAGGGTDTQYF
TRBJ2-5,TRBV30,few,TRBD1,TGTGCCTGGAGCTCCCGGGACAGGGCTGAGACCCAGTACTTC,CAWSSRDRAETQYF
TRBJ2-1,TRBV7-3,.,TRBD2,TGTGCCAGCAGCTTAATCGGCGGGAGGGCCGCGGAGCAGTTCTTC,CASSLIGGRAAEQFF
TRBJ2-7,TRBV15,few,TRBD1,TGTGCCACCAGCAGCCGGGACAGGGGTACCCACGAGCAGTACTTC,CATSSRDRGTHEQYF
TRBJ2-1,TRBV3-1,.,.,TGTGCCAGCCGGCCCGGGAGCTCCTACAATGAGCAGTTCTTC,CASRPGSSYNEQFF
TRBJ2-3,TRBV18,.,TRBD1,TGTGCCAGCTCACCATGGGACAGCCCCCGGGATACGCAGTATTTT,CASSPWDSPRDTQYF
TRBJ1-4,TRBV7-2,.,TRBD1,TGTGCCAGCAGCTTAGGGGACAGATCTAATGAAAAACTGTTTTTT,CASSLGDRSNEKLFF
TRBJ2-1,TRBV27,few,TRBD2,TGTGCCAGCAGTTTAAAGCGAGCGGGAAGCTCCTACAATGAGCAGTTCTTC,CASSLKRAGSSYNEQFF
TRBJ2-7,TRBV5-1,.,TRBD1,TGCGCCAGCAGCGCGGGCCCCAGGACAGGGGTCGCCTACGAGCAGTACTTC,CASSAGPRTGVAYEQYF
TRBJ2-3,TRBV5-1,.,.,TGCGCCAGCTCAGGGGTAGCGGAGACCACAGATACGCAGTATTTT,CASSGVAETTDTQYF
TRBJ2-7,TRBV7-2,few,TRBD2,TGTGCCAGCAGCTCAAACTATTTGACTAGCGGGGGCTCCTACGAGCAGTACTTC,CASSSNYLTSGGSYEQYF
TRBJ2-7,TRBV20-1,few,.,TGCAGTGCCACGACGCCCTTTCGACAAACGACTTACCACGAGCAGTACTTC,CSATTPFRQTTYHEQYF
TRBJ1-5,TRBV5-1,few,TRBD1,TGCGCCAGCAGCTGGACAGGGGCTAGCAATCAGCCCCAGCATTTT,CASSWTGASNQPQHF
TRBJ2-3,TRBV7-9,few,.,TGTGCCAGCAGCTTAGGCCAGGGGTTGGATACGCAGTATTTT,CASSLGQGLDTQYF
TRBJ2-1,TRBV7-9,many,TRBD2,TGTGCCAGCAGCTCCGAGACTAGCGGGCCCTACAATGAGCAGTTCTTC,CASSSETSGPYNEQFF
TRBJ2-1,TRBV2,.,TRBD2,TGTGCCAGCAGCGCCCCCGGGACTAGAACCCTCAATGAGCAGTTCTTC,CASSAPGTRTLNEQFF
TRBJ1-1,TRBV6-5,few,.,TGTGCCAGCAGTTACCAGGGTTTAGGAACCACTGAAGCTTTCTTT,CASSYQGLGTTEAFF
TRBJ1-1,TRBV20-1,.,.,TGCAGTGCTAGAGGTGACAGGACGCGGGGCACTGAAGCTTTCTTT,CSARGDRTRGTEAFF
TRBJ1-2,TRBV6-4,.,TRBD1,TGTGCCAGCAGTGCCGGGACAGGGGAAGGAGAGGGCTACACCTTC,CASSAGTGEGEGYTF
TRBJ1-5,TRBV30,few,.,TGTGCCTGGACCGGGGATGGGGGCAATCAGCCCCAGCATTTT,CAWTGDGGNQPQHF
TRBJ2-3,TRBV2,.,TRBD1,TGTGCCAGCCGCGTCCTGGACAGGGGGGCGCAGTATTTT,CASRVLDRGAQYF
TRBJ2-2,TRBV3-1,.,.,TGTGCCAGCAGCCCTGGGAGGTCGCTGTTTTTT,CASSPGRSLFF
TRBJ1-5,TRBV27,few,.,TGTGCCAGCAGTTTTTCGGGTTATCAGCCCCAGCATTTT,CASSFSGYQPQHF